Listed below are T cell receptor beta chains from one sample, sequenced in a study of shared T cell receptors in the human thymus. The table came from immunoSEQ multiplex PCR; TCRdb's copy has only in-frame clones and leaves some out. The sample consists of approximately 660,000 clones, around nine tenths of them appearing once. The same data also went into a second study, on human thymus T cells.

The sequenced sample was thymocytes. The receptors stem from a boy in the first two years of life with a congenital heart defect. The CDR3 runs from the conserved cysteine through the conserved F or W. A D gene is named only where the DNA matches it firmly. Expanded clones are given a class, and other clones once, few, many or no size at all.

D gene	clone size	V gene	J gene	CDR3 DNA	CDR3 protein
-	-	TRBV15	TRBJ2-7	TGTGCCACCAGCAGAGATCACAGGTGGACAGATGACTACGAGCAGTACTTC	CATSRDHRWTDDYEQYF
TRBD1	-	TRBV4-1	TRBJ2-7	TGCGCCAGCAGCCTAACAGGGGTCGTATCCTACGAGCAGTACTTC	CASSLTGVVSYEQYF
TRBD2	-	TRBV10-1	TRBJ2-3	TGCGCCAGCAGGACTAGCGGCACAGATACGCAGTATTTT	CASRTSGTDTQYF
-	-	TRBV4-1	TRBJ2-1	TGCGCCAGCAGCCAAGGCCAGGGTGGGAATGAGCAGTTCTTC	CASSQGQGGNEQFF
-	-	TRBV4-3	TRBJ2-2	TGCGCCAGCAGCCAAGTTGGGCTAGCTGTTGAGACCGGGGAGCTGTTTTTT	CASSQVGLAVETGELFF
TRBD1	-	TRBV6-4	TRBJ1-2	TGTGCCAGCAGGGGGCCCCTTCCCCGGACAGGGATGGGAGGCTACACCTTC	CASRGPLPRTGMGGYTF
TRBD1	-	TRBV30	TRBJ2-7	TGTGCCTGGAGTGGACAGGGGGCCTACGAGCAGTACTTC	CAWSGQGAYEQYF
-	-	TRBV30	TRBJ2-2	TGTGCCTGGAGCCGTATGAGGGCCGGGGAGCTGTTTTTT	CAWSRMRAGELFF
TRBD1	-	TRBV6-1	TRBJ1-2	TGTGCCAGCACTACAGGGGGCTATGGCTACACCTTC	CASTTGGYGYTF
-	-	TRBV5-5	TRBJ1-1	TGTGCCAGCAGCTTCCGACAGTACCAGGTAAGCCCAAACGAGAACACTGAAGCTTTCTTT	CASSFRQYQVSPNENTEAFF
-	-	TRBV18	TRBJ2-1	TGTGCCAGCTCACCACTGTTCCAGGGGTCCCACAATGAGCAGTTCTTC	CASSPLFQGSHNEQFF
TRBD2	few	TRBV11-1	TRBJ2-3	TGTGCCAGCAGCTCGGGACTAGCGGGAGTGTCAGATACGCAGTATTTT	CASSSGLAGVSDTQYF
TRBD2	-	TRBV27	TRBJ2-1	TGTGCCAGCAGTTTAGATATGGGACTAGCGGGAAGAGGCCAGTTCTTC	CASSLDMGLAGRGQFF
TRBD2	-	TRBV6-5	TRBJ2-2	TGTGCCAGCAGTCTCTTCACTAGCGGGATTGGGGAGCTGTTTTTT	CASSLFTSGIGELFF
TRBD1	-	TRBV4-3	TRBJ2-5	TGCGCCAGCAGCCCTAGAGCCGGGACAGGTCGGGAGACCCAGTACTTC	CASSPRAGTGRETQYF
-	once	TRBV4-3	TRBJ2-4	TGCGCCAGCAGCCCCTCTTACCCGACTCTAGCCAAAAACATTCAGTACTTC	CASSPSYPTLAKNIQYF
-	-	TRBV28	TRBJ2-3	TGTGCCAGCAGTTTTCGCGGAAAAAGCACAGATACGCAGTATTTT	CASSFRGKSTDTQYF
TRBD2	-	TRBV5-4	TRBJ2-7	TGTGCCAGCAGCTCCTTCACCGGGACTAGCGGGTACGAGCAGTACTTC	CASSSFTGTSGYEQYF
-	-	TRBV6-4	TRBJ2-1	TGTGCCAGCAGTGTCCCAGGGTTCGGTGAGCAGTTCTTC	CASSVPGFGEQFF
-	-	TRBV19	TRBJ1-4	TGTGCCAGTAGTACCCAGGACAGTTTTAATGAAAAACTGTTTTTT	CASSTQDSFNEKLFF
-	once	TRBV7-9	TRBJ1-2	TGTGCCAGCAGCCTCCGTCCGGGCAGGGCGTTCACCTTC	CASSLRPGRAFTF
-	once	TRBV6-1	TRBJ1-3	TGTGCCAGCAGTGAATTTATCGTATTTTGCTCTGGAAACACCATATATTTT	CASSEFIVFCSGNTIYF
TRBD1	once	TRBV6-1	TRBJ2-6	TGTGCCAGCAGTGATTCTCCGGGACAGGTATCCTCTGGGGCCAACGTCCTGACTTTC	CASSDSPGQVSSGANVLTF